Detailed here is one T cell receptor beta chain. Antigen specificity is unknown. This specimen comes from a study of CXCR3-negative and CXCR3-positive naive CD8 T cells. With UMI labels, 5' RACE was used to prepare the TRB cDNA libraries. For each CDR3 protein, TCRdb gives one entry from its re-call of the 5' RACE reads, without DNA. This sample's table reports under 45,000 distinct CDR3 sequences. Study-level findings and limits: Naive subsets had comparable surface CD5; TCR strength was inferred from TRB CDR3 properties. Much lower diversity was found in memory CD8+ cells, while both naive subsets had comparably high diversity. TRBV-TRBJ usage matched between naive CXCR3-negative and CXCR3-positive cells but not between memory cells.

This sequence was found in a human donor in good health. Some clones in this sample may be carry-over from other donors' samples. The sample consisted of memory CD8+ T cells from blood.

The CDR3 sequence is CASSPAAYEQYF. V is TRBV7-9 and J is TRBJ2-7. The CDR3 is 12 residues long. From germline, CDR1 is SEHNR and CDR2 FQNEAQ (reference sequence).